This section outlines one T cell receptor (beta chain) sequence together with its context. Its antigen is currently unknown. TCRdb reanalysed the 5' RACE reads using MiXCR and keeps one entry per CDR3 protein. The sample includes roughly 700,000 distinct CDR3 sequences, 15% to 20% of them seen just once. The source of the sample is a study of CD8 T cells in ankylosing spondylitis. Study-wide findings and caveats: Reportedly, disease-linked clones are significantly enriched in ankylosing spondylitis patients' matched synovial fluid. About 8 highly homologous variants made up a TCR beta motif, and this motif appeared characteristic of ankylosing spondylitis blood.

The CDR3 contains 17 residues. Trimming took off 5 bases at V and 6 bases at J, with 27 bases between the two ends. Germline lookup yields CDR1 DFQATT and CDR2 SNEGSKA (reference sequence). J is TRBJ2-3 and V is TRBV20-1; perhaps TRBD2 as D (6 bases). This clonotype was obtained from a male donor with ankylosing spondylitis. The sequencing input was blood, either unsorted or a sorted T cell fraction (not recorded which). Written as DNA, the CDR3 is TGCAGTGCTCCGATGGGGGGACGTACCGGGCCAGGGGATACGCAGTATTTT. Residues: CSAPMGGRTGPGDTQYF.